The clone carrying this T cell receptor beta chain turned up a few times. The antigen is undetermined. Other DNA sequences from this sample encode an identical CDR3 as well. Both 60 Vbeta primers and 13 Jbeta primers went into the PCR. The repertoire was sequenced with immunoSEQ multiplex PCR; TCRdb's copy has only in-frame clones and lacks some. The data contain roughly 110,000 clones, about four fifths of them singletons. The data were obtained in a study of cytomegalovirus exposure and HLA in healthy donors. V shed 2 bases, J shed 10 bases, and the junction held 5 bases outside the gene matches. Germline assignment: CDR1 MNHEY and CDR2 SMNVEV (reference sequence). The CDR3 runs to 14 residues. Study-level results: Reported performance of the classifier showed diagnosis of cytomegalovirus status with high specificity and sensitivity. A later examination showed that TCR association rates differed by HLA locus, with DRB1 most and HLA-C fewest. As immune exposure information, only CMV serostatus was available.

It was healthy bone marrow donors who served as donors. Sequencing was performed on PBMCs. This clonotype was sampled from a man aged 25 to 40 in good health and CMV-seropositive. This chain uses TRBV27 with TRBJ1-6; the match to TRBD1 covers 7 bases. As DNA, the CDR3 is TGTGCCAGCAGTTTAGACAGGGCAGCATCACCCCTCCACTTT. This sequence encodes CASSLDRAASPLHF.